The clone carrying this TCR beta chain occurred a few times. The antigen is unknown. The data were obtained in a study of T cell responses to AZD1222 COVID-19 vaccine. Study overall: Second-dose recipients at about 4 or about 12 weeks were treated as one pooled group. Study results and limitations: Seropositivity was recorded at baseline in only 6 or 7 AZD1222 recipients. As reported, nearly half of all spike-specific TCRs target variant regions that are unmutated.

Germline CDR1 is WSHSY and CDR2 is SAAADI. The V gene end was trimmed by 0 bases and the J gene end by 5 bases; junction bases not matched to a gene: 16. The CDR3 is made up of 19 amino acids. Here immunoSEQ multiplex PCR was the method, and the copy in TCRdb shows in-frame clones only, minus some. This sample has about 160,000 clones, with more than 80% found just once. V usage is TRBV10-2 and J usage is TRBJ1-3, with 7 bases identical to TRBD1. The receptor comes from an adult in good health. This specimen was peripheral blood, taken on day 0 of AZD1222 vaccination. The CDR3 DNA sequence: TGCGCCAGCAGTGAGTCCGAAAGTTGGGACAGACACCAAAGAAACACCATATATTTT. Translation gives CASSESESWDRHQRNTIYF.